This section outlines one T cell receptor (beta chain) sequence together with its context. This clonotype was seen many times. The antigen it recognizes is unknown. It has no much larger one-base neighbor in the sample; base qualities were not kept. This specimen belongs to a study of early T cells in non-severe SARS-CoV-2 infection (dated by TCRdb to the early 2020s). Background on the whole study: Because TCR sequencing relied on bulk RNA taken from unsorted whole blood, pairing of alpha and beta chains was not possible.

A case-control design nested within a healthcare worker cohort in London, UK, was used, with weekly nasopharyngeal swab PCR tests and blood sampling performed. Between 23 and 31 March 2020, the week of the UK lockdown, healthcare workers were enrolled and then followed up weekly for as long as 16 weeks. CDR1 and CDR2, per the germline V gene (reference sequence), are DFQATT and SNEGSKA. Trimming removed 4 bases from V and 5 bases from J; the gene matches leave 4 bases unexplained. Inclusive of the bounding cysteine and phenylalanine, the CDR3 is 13 residues long. Of all the DNA, just the CDR3 is kept, 39 bases in frame from base 1. The method was 5' RACE. The instrument given in TCRdb is NextSeq 500. Unique molecular identifiers were attached to individual cDNA molecules in the TCR library protocol so that sequencing error and PCR bias could be corrected. Both TCR alpha and beta chains were sequenced, and tight co-correlation was observed between alpha and beta sequence abundances in each sample. The published analysis was carried out like this. Decombinator V4 was used to annotate the V gene, J gene and CDR3 of the TCR sequences. TCRs were defined as expanded if a significant change between any two time points was detected under a Poisson model with p below 0.0001. Abundances of TCRs were expressed as counts per million after normalisation to the total number of TCRs sequenced in each sample. MAIT TCRs were defined by TRAV1-2 paired with TRAJ12, TRAJ20 or TRAJ33, and iNKT TCRs by TRAV10 paired with TRAJ18. VDJdb, accessed 1 November 2021, was searched for CMV, EBV and SARS-CoV-2 annotated TCRs, excluding TCRs annotated for multiple antigens. The public reads were reprocessed in TCRdb via fastp at Q25 and MiXCR, keeping in-frame beta chains. Rows are unified per CDR3 protein, each entry keeping the most common DNA and genes. TCRdb's processing, not the study's, gives the V and J calls here. Here the sample has 86,000 or so distinct CDR3 sequences; more than 5% occur a single time. Less than 9.5% of the sample belongs to the ten largest clones.

What the authors observed across the whole study: VDJdb matching was skewed toward anti-spike CD8 responses, so virus-specific expansions were likely underestimated and private and CD4 specificities were missed.

The chain joins TRBV20-1 to TRBJ1-4; a stretch of 7 junction bases matches TRBD1. The receptor comes from an adult who was a healthcare worker with PCR-confirmed SARS-CoV-2 infection or an uninfected control (not recorded which). Sequencing input: whole blood. The sequenced DNA: TGCAGTGCTACCCCGGGACAGAATGAAAAACTGTTTTTT. Translated, it reads CSATPGQNEKLFF.